Following are 14 T cell receptor beta chains from one sample sequenced in a study of blood T cell repertoires in COVID-19. Clones were sequenced by immunoSEQ multiplex PCR, and TCRdb holds only the in-frame ones, with some missing. The repertoire holds about 140,000 clones, with 84% as singletons. Sequences were obtained from peripheral blood. These receptors all stem from a woman aged 55-70 years with acute or convalescent COVID-19.

The chain combines TRBV30 with TRBJ2-5; TRBD2 matches 9 bases. This CDR3 has 15 amino acids. V shed 2 bases, J shed 5 bases, and the junction held 9 bases outside the gene matches. The germline V gene has CDR1 GTSNPN and CDR2 SVGIG (reference sequence). CDR3 sequence: CAWSFGGRVSETQYF. CDR3 coding DNA: TGTGCCTGGAGTTTCGGCGGGAGGGTTTCTGAGACCCAGTACTTC.

This clone appeared a few times. The chain carries TRBV21-1 and TRBJ2-2; the table assigns TRBD1, which was not confirmed against the DNA. TRBV21-1 is deemed a pseudogene. This CDR3 is 17 amino acids long. The CDR3 spells CASSNDRGPSHTGELFF. CDR3 in DNA: TGTGCCAGCAGCAATGACAGGGGCCCTTCTCACACCGGGGAGCTGTTTTTT.

The chain employs TRBV5-8 and TRBJ1-5, with a weak D call TRBD1 (5 bases). The V and J ends lost 4 bases and 0 bases respectively, with 11 bases between them. Per germline, CDR1 SGHTS and CDR2 YDEGEE. The CDR3 is made up of 15 amino acids. CDR3 in amino acids: CASSGGVYSNQPQHF. As DNA, the CDR3 is TGTGCCAGCAGCGGGGGGGTCTATAGCAATCAGCCCCAGCATTTT.

V gene TRBV28 combines with J gene TRBJ2-1; 9 positions match TRBD1. V dropped 3 bases and J dropped 5; count of bases not matched to a gene: 5. From germline, CDR1 is MDHEN and CDR2 SYDVKM. The CDR3 runs 15 residues. The CDR3 coding sequence is TGTGCCAGCAGTTTTGGGGGACAGGGAGACAATGAGCAGTTCTTC. Translating gives CASSFGGQGDNEQFF.

J is TRBJ1-2 and V is TRBV27; no clear D gene. V lost 3 bases and J lost 0, with 5 bases in between. Germline CDR1 is MNHEY and CDR2 is SMNVEV (reference sequence). This CDR3 is built from 13 residues. The CDR3 loop reads CASSFTANYGYTF. As DNA, the CDR3 is TGTGCCAGCAGTTTTACGGCTAACTATGGCTACACCTTC.

The chain couples TRBV2 to TRBJ1-2, with D maybe TRBD1 (5 bases). The ends were cut back, 0 bases at V and 4 bases at J, with 12 bases in the middle. The CDR3 runs to 15 residues. The V gene's germline CDR1 is SNHLY and CDR2 FYNNEI. CDR3 sequence: CASSEAPVGVYGYTF. The CDR3 nucleotides read TGTGCCAGCAGTGAAGCTCCGGTAGGGGTCTATGGCTACACCTTC.

The chain joins TRBV19 to TRBJ2-4, with TRBD2 as a possible D gene (6 bases). Trimming removed 1 base from V and 1 base from J, with 17 bases in between. Germline V CDR1 and CDR2: LNHDA, SQIVND (reference sequence). The CDR3 runs to 18 residues. CDR3 sequence reads: CASSIGGVRSVAKNIQYF. The CDR3 nucleotides are TGTGCCAGTAGTATAGGGGGGGTAAGATCTGTGGCCAAAAACATTCAGTACTTC.

DNA for the CDR3: TGTGCCAGCAGTTGGGGCCAGCCGAATCAGCCCCAGCATTTT. Protein product: CASSWGQPNQPQHF. The V call is TRBV28, the J call TRBJ1-5; D perhaps matches TRBD1 (5 bases). V gave up 4 bases and J gave up 4 bases, with 11 bases separating them. Germline V gene sequence: CDR1 MDHEN, CDR2 SYDVKM. The CDR3 covers 14 residues.

The rearrangement uses TRBV28 and TRBJ2-5, with D unclear. The CDR3 has 13 residues. Per the germline V gene, CDR1 is MDHEN and CDR2 is SYDVKM. Trimming left V 3 bases short and J 1 base short, with 6 bases between. CDR3 region: CASSFQAQETQYF. In DNA, the CDR3 is TGTGCCAGCAGTTTTCAGGCCCAAGAGACCCAGTACTTC.

This chain links TRBV15 with TRBJ2-3, with 7 nucleotides matching TRBD2. The V and J ends lost 0 bases and 5 bases, in that order; junction bases with no gene match: 8. The CDR3 has 16 residues. Germline CDR1 reads LNHNV; CDR2 reads YYDKDF (reference sequence). The CDR3 DNA reads TGTGCCACCAGCAGAGAGCCGCGGGAGTTCGTAGATACGCAGTATTTT. Protein product: CATSREPREFVDTQYF.

The J gene is TRBJ2-7, the V gene TRBV14; TRBD2 is a possible D gene (6 bases). The V gene lost 4 bases and the J gene lost 1 base, with 8 bases spanning the gap. This CDR3 has 13 amino acids. Germline CDR1 and CDR2: SGHDN and FVKESK. CDR3 sequence (DNA): TGTGCCAGCAGCCGCGGGATTTCCTACGAGCAGTACTTC. This translates into CASSRGISYEQYF. The whole variable domain, filled in from reference TRBV14 and TRBJ2-7, reads EAGVTQFPSHSVIEKGQTVTLRCDPISGHDNLYWYRRVMGKEIKFLLHFVKESKQDESGMPNNRFLAERTGGTYSTLKVQPAELEDSGVYFCASSRGISYEQYFGPGTRLTVT.

This clone was found once. A junction boundary mismatches the germline segment, possibly from a read error. This sample also contains other DNA sequences that code for the same CDR3. CDR3 sequence (DNA): TGCGCCAGCAGCGCCGGGGGAATCAATGAGCAGTTCTTC. Its protein is CASSAGGINEQFF. This sequence joins TRBV6-2 or TRBV6-3 and TRBJ2-1, with D possibly being TRBD2 (6 bases). The CDR3 loop spans 13 amino acids. Germline CDR1 reads MNHEY; CDR2 reads SVGEGT.

CDR3 sequence reads: CASSFLGNQPQHF. CDR3 nucleotides: TGTGCCAGCAGTTTTTTAGGCAATCAGCCCCAGCATTTT. The chain links TRBV28 to TRBJ1-5, with D unclear. In germline, CDR1 is MDHEN, CDR2 SYDVKM. Between the trimmed V and J ends, which lost 3 bases and 2 bases, there was a span of 5 bases. This CDR3 region has 13 residues.

This sequence joins TRBV27 and TRBJ2-7, with 11 bases aligning to TRBD2. The CDR3 is made up of 15 amino acids. J lost 4 bases, V lost 5 bases, and 7 bases had no gene match. Germline V CDR1 and CDR2: MNHEY, SMNVEV (reference sequence). The CDR3 reads CASSPRLAGTYEQYF. The CDR3, as DNA: TGTGCCAGCAGTCCCCGACTAGCGGGGACTTACGAGCAGTACTTC.